This is a list of T cell receptor beta chains from one sample in a study of lung T cells in sarcoidosis with Löfgren's syndrome. TCRdb reprocessed the reads with MiXCR, giving one entry per CDR3 protein. The profile shows some 4,100 distinct CDR3 sequences, about a fifth of them singletons. Sequencing was done on a sample of CD4+ T cells from bronchoalveolar lavage. The receptors come from a human donor with sarcoidosis (Löfgren's syndrome or another form), or a control subject (not recorded which). CDR3s include the opening cysteine and the closing phenylalanine or tryptophan. D genes are given only for firm matches. Size tells how often a clone was seen (once, few, many) or the class of an expanded clone, and some rows leave it out.

TRBJ1-5 TRBV18 NA medium-sized TGTGCCAGCTCCCCAACAGGGAACAATCAGCCCCAGCATTTT CASSPTGNNQPQHF
TRBJ1-4 TRBV12-3/TRBV12-4 NA many TGTGCCAGCAGCTCACAGTCAACTAATGAAAAACTGTTTTTT CASSSQSTNEKLFF
TRBJ1-3 TRBV7-9 NA medium-sized TGTGCCAGCAGCCACACGGGAGGATCTGGAAACACCATATATTTT CASSHTGGSGNTIYF
TRBJ1-1 TRBV20-1 NA medium-sized TGCAGTGCTAGAGGACAGGAGATTGAAGCTTTCTTT CSARGQEIEAFF
TRBJ2-3 TRBV20-1 NA medium-sized TGCAGTGCTAGTTTAAAGGAGGATACGCAGTATTTT CSASLKEDTQYF
TRBJ1-5 TRBV20-1 NA NA TGCAGTGCTAGTAGGGATAGCGATCAGCCCCAGCACTTT CSASRDSDQPQHF
TRBJ1-3 TRBV2 TRBD1 many TGTGCCAGCAGTGAAAACAGGGGGTCTGGAAACACCATATATTTT CASSENRGSGNTIYF
TRBJ2-1 TRBV3-1 TRBD2 many TGTGCCAGCAGCCAAGGACTAGCGGGGGGCAATGAGCAGTTCTTC CASSQGLAGGNEQFF
TRBJ2-6 TRBV19 NA NA TGTGCCACCCACAGGGTAGGTACCGGGGCCAACGTCCTGACTTTC CATHRVGTGANVLTF
TRBJ1-3 TRBV28 NA medium-sized TGTGCCAGCAGTCGCCCACCGGGAAACACCATATATTTT CASSRPPGNTIYF
TRBJ1-2 TRBV18 NA many TGTGCCAGCTCAGCCGGGAATAACTATGGCTACACCTTC CASSAGNNYGYTF
TRBJ2-5 TRBV30 TRBD2 many TGTGCCTGGAGTTCCGGACTAGCGGGACAAGAGACCCAGTACTTC CAWSSGLAGQETQYF
TRBJ2-7 TRBV6-1 TRBD1 medium-sized TGTGCCAGCAGCCCTACGACAGGGTTGTACGAGCAGTACTTC CASSPTTGLYEQYF
TRBJ1-1 TRBV20-1 NA medium-sized TGCAGTGCTAGAGATCATGAGGGGTCGAACACTGAAGCTTTCTTT CSARDHEGSNTEAFF
TRBJ2-7 TRBV7-2 TRBD1 medium-sized TGTGCCAGCAGCCCACAGGGGGGCTACGAGCAGTACTTC CASSPQGGYEQYF
TRBJ2-1 TRBV7-8 TRBD2 medium-sized TGTGCCAGCAGCGCCTCTAGCGGGGGCACTACCTACAATGAGCAGTTCTTC CASSASSGGTTYNEQFF
TRBJ1-2 TRBV14 TRBD1 medium-sized TGTGCCAGCAGCCAAACGACAGGGCAAGGCTACACCTTC CASSQTTGQGYTF
TRBJ2-1 TRBV9 TRBD2 few TGTGCCAGCAGTGATACTAGCGGGAGCGATCAAGGAGGTGAGCAGTTCTTC CASSDTSGSDQGGEQFF
TRBJ2-3 TRBV6-1 NA medium-sized TGTGCCAGCAGGGCGGGACTCCGAGCGGATACGCAGTATTTT CASRAGLRADTQYF
TRBJ1-5 TRBV4-2 TRBD1 NA TGTGCCAGCAGCCAAGATTCCCAAGAGGGGGCCAGCGATCAGCCCCAGCACTTT CASSQDSQEGASDQPQHF
TRBJ1-1 TRBV5-1 TRBD1 many TGCGCCAGCAGCCCGGGACAGGACACTGAAGCTTTCTTT CASSPGQDTEAFF
TRBJ1-1 TRBV12-3/TRBV12-4 NA many TGTGCCAGCAGTTTACGGGGAGCAGCTTTCTTT CASSLRGAAFF
TRBJ2-1 TRBV6-2/TRBV6-3 NA medium-sized TGTGCCAGCAGTTACCCGCCGACCTCCTACAATGAGCAGTTCTTC CASSYPPTSYNEQFF
TRBJ2-1 TRBV18 NA many TGTGCCAGCTCACCAATTCGACAGAACCTCGACAATGAGCAGTTCTTC CASSPIRQNLDNEQFF
TRBJ2-1 TRBV11-2 TRBD2 medium-sized TGTGCCAGCAGCGAACAGTGGGGGACTAGCTACAATGAGCAGTTCTTC CASSEQWGTSYNEQFF
TRBJ1-4 TRBV10-3 TRBD1 many TGTGCCATCAGTGAGATAGGACAGGCGAAGGGTGAAAAACTGTTTTTT CAISEIGQAKGEKLFF
TRBJ2-1 TRBV15 NA medium-sized TGTGCCACCAGCAGAGGCCGACAGGCCCTGGGGGATGAGCAGTTCTTC CATSRGRQALGDEQFF
TRBJ1-2 TRBV5-1 NA many TGCGCCAGCAGCTTGGCGGCGGGAGACGGCCAGGGCTACACCTTC CASSLAAGDGQGYTF
TRBJ1-2 TRBV19 NA few TGTGCCAGTAGCCTCGGGGGAACGGCTAACTATGGCTACACCTTC CASSLGGTANYGYTF